Presented here are 22 T cell receptor beta chains from one specimen sequenced in a study of Ad26.COV2.S vaccination and SARS-CoV-2 variants. The repertoire was sequenced with immunoSEQ multiplex PCR; TCRdb's copy has only in-frame clones and lacks some. The sample lists about 400,000 clones; 75% to 90% were seen once. Regarding treatment: some 20 received Ad26.COV2.S at low or high dose, single or two shots; about five received placebo; per-sample allocation not given. All samples were drawn on day 63, counting from the first vaccine or placebo injection. This material consisted of peripheral blood, taken in a trial of Ad26.COV2.S vaccine versus placebo. These receptors came from a person aged 18-60 years who received the Ad26.COV2.S COVID-19 vaccine or a placebo.

This chain links TRBV28 with TRBJ2-7; D is possibly TRBD1 or TRBD2 (7 bases each). This CDR3 is 14 amino acids long. The V gene's germline CDR1 is MDHEN and CDR2 SYDVKM. Deletions cut 5 bases from V and 7 bases from J, with 18 bases between. This CDR3 is CASSPTRGRGEQYF. CDR3 nucleotide sequence: TGTGCCAGCAGTCCGACCAGGGGGAGGGGGGAGCAGTACTTC.

This clone was seen a few times. The chain joins TRBV7-3 to TRBJ2-2; 8 bases map to TRBD2. Germline-derived CDR1 and CDR2 are SGHTA and FQGTGA. V lost 5 bases, J lost 7 bases, and 15 bases stayed unmatched. The CDR3 spans 17 residues. The DNA for the CDR3 is TGTGCCAGCAGCCCAAATCCCTCGACTAGCGTTGACGGGGAGCTGTTTTTT. It codes for CASSPNPSTSVDGELFF.

This clone was detected only a few times. CDR3 sequence: CASSVGTGNTGELFF. CDR3 coding DNA: TGTGCCAGCAGCGTAGGGACAGGGAACACCGGGGAGCTGTTTTTT. The J gene is TRBJ2-2, the V gene TRBV9, with 7 bases that match TRBD1. The CDR3 length is 15 residues. With 0 bases clipped from V and 1 base from J, the junction kept 0 bases outside the gene matches. Germline V gene data show CDR1 as SGDLS and CDR2 as YYNGEE. Based on the CDR3 plus reference TRBV9 and TRBJ2-2, the full variable domain is DSGVTQTPKHLITATGQRVTLRCSPRSGDLSVYWYQQSLDQGLQFLIQYYNGEERAKGNILERFSAQQFPDLHSELNLSSLELGDSALYFCASSVGTGNTGELFFGEGSRLTVL.

The chain couples TRBV7-3 to TRBJ2-1; the D gene is possibly TRBD2 (7 bases). The CDR3 totals 15 residues. Germline V lookup: CDR1 SGHTA, CDR2 FQGTGA. V dropped 5 bases and J dropped 3 bases, with 14 bases sitting between them. The DNA for the CDR3 is TGTGCCAGCAGCCTGGGGGGGCCCGACTACAATGAGCAGTTCTTC. Translation gives CASSLGGPDYNEQFF.

The chain recombines TRBV3-1 (or the pseudogene TRBV3-2) with TRBJ1-1; D may be TRBD1 (6 bases). The ends were cut back, 5 bases at V and 6 bases at J, with 13 bases in the middle. The V gene's germline CDR1 is LGHDT and CDR2 YNNKEL (reference sequence). The CDR3 runs to 13 residues. The CDR3 region has the DNA TGTGCCAGCAGCTCAAGGGGGATGGCTGAAGCTTTCTTT. Translated: CASSSRGMAEAFF.

DNA for the CDR3: TGTGCCAGCAGCTTAGGGACTAGCGGGAACGACGAGCAGTACTTC. This sequence encodes CASSLGTSGNDEQYF. The V and J genes are TRBV7-8 and TRBJ2-7, with 12 bases lining up with TRBD2. CDR1 SGHVS and CDR2 FQNEAQ come from the germline V gene. The CDR3 loop spans 15 amino acids. The V and J ends lost 1 base and 5 bases, in that order; junction bases with no gene match: 3.

V gene TRBV27 combines with J gene TRBJ2-5; the D is unclear. V shed 2 bases and J shed 1 base, with 11 bases lying between them. This CDR3 has 15 amino acids. Germline V gene data show CDR1 as MNHEY and CDR2 as SMNVEV (reference sequence). Here the CDR3 DNA reads TGTGCCAGCAGTTTAAGGCGCCAGAGCCAAGAGACCCAGTACTTC. It encodes CASSLRRQSQETQYF.

J is TRBJ1-1 and V is TRBV5-1, with TRBD1 matching over 9 bases. Per the germline V gene, CDR1 is SGHRS and CDR2 is YFSETQ. V gave up 4 bases and J gave up 3 bases; unmatched junction bases: 13. The CDR3 contains 17 residues. CDR3 bases: TGCGCCAGCAGCCCCCCGCGGACAGGGGTTGGGGACACTGAAGCTTTCTTT. It specifies CASSPPRTGVGDTEAFF. Variable domain in full (rest from reference TRBV5-1 and TRBJ1-1): KAGVTQTPRYLIKTRGQQVTLSCSPISGHRSVSWYQQTPGQGLQFLFEYFSETQRNKGNFPGRFSGRQFSNSRSEMNVSTLELGDSALYLCASSPPRTGVGDTEAFFGQGTRLTVV.

The V and J genes are TRBV30 and TRBJ2-3, with 7 bases aligning to TRBD1. The J segment lost 4 bases and the V segment lost 4 bases, leaving 5 bases of the junction unmatched. CDR3 length: 13 residues. The germline V gene encodes CDR1 GTSNPN and CDR2 SVGIG (reference sequence). The chain's CDR3 is CAWTGQAADTQYF. For the CDR3, the DNA is TGTGCCTGGACCGGACAGGCGGCAGATACGCAGTATTTT. Full variable domain (remainder filled in from reference TRBV30 and TRBJ2-3): SQTIHQWPATLVQPVGSPLSLECTVEGTSNPNLYWYRQAAGRGLQLLFYSVGIGQISSEVPQNLSASRPQDRQFILSSKKLLLSDSGFYLCAWTGQAADTQYFGPGTRLTVL.

This clone occurred once. The chain uses TRBV12-2 and TRBJ1-5. TRBV12-2 is a known pseudogene. There are 17 residues in the CDR3. The CDR3 protein is CASRRPRNTGAPQPQHF. For the CDR3, the DNA is TGTGCAAGTCGCCGGCCCAGGAATACGGGGGCTCCCCAGCCCCAGCATTTT.

The chain employs TRBV2 and TRBJ2-7, with D tentatively TRBD2 (5 bases). The CDR3 sequence is 15 residues long. CDR1 and CDR2 (germline): SNHLY, FYNNEI. The V end was cut by 5 bases, the J end by 3 bases, with 17 bases between. In nucleotides, the CDR3 is TGTGCCAGCAGTCTTGGCTTTGGACTTAACTACGAGCAGTACTTC. This sequence encodes CASSLGFGLNYEQYF. The full variable domain, completed using reference TRBV2 and TRBJ2-7, is EPEVTQTPSHQVTQMGQEVILRCVPISNHLYFYWYRQILGQKVEFLVSFYNNEISEKSEIFDDQFSVERPDGSNFTLKIRSTKLEDSAMYFCASSLGFGLNYEQYFGPGTRLTVT.

This clone has a handful of counts. This chain connects TRBV4-2 to TRBJ2-7, with D perhaps given as TRBD1 or TRBD2 (5 bases each). CDR3 length equals 15 residues. Germline V gene data show CDR1 as LGHNA and CDR2 as YNFKEQ. V shed 4 bases and J shed 1 base, with 14 bases lying between them. The CDR3, as DNA: TGTGCCAGCAGCCCTGGTATTGGGGGATCCTACGAGCAGTACTTC. The encoded protein is CASSPGIGGSYEQYF.

V usage is TRBV5-1 and J usage is TRBJ2-3; maybe TRBD1 (5 bases). The V end lost 2 bases, the J end lost 4 bases, and 11 bases lay between the germline ends. This CDR3 region has 14 residues. Germline loops: CDR1 SGHRS, CDR2 YFSETQ. The CDR3 region has the DNA TGCGCCAGCAGCTTAGGACACCCTCCAGATACGCAGTATTTT. Translating gives CASSLGHPPDTQYF.

The rearrangement joins TRBV3-1 (or the pseudogene TRBV3-2) to TRBJ2-5; D is unresolved. Germline V gene sequence: CDR1 LGHDT, CDR2 YNNKEL (reference sequence). The CDR3 has 15 residues. V was trimmed by 6 bases and J by 2 bases, leaving 16 bases between them. This chain's CDR3 is CASSTLLTYQETQYF. The CDR3 bases are TGTGCCAGCAGTACGCTGTTAACCTATCAAGAGACCCAGTACTTC.

The chain joins TRBV12-3 or TRBV12-4 to TRBJ2-5; tentative D call: TRBD1 (6 bases). The ends were cut back, 2 bases at V and 5 bases at J, with 6 bases in the middle. The CDR3 is made up of 12 amino acids. The CDR3 coding sequence is TGTGCCAGCAGTTTAAGGGGGGAGACCCAGTACTTC. This encodes CASSLRGETQYF.

J is TRBJ2-1 and V is TRBV2, with 11 bases fitting TRBD1. Trimming cost V 6 bases and J 7 bases; bases outside gene matches: 5. The CDR3 has 14 amino acids. Germline loops: CDR1 SNHLY, CDR2 FYNNEI. CDR3 sequence: CASSGQGAGNEQFF. The DNA for the CDR3 is TGTGCCAGCAGCGGACAGGGGGCGGGGAATGAGCAGTTCTTC.

J is TRBJ2-2 and V is TRBV3-1 (or the pseudogene TRBV3-2); either TRBD1 or TRBD2 may fit D (6 bases each). The germline V and J ends were trimmed by 3 bases and 6 bases, with 35 bases remaining between them. The germline CDR1 and CDR2 sequences are LGHDT and YNNKEL (reference sequence). This CDR3 has 22 amino acids. CDR3 DNA sequence: TGTGCCAGCAGCCATCCTACCCAGGGGCGCGGGACCAGGGGTGGAAACGCCGGGGAGCTGTTTTTT. This encodes CASSHPTQGRGTRGGNAGELFF.

The chain couples TRBV5-6 to TRBJ1-3; a weak D match, TRBD1 (5 bases). V lost 4 bases and J lost 0, with 14 bases in between. The germline gives CDR1 SGHDT, CDR2 YYEEEE. The CDR3 contains 16 residues. CDR3 bases: TGTGCCAGCAGCCGGGGCCGCAGCCGCTCTGGAAACACCATATATTTT. Translating it yields CASSRGRSRSGNTIYF.

The rearrangement links TRBV7-8 to TRBJ1-6; TRBD1 might be the D (6 bases). Germline CDR1 reads SGHVS; CDR2 reads FQNEAQ. This CDR3 comprises 18 residues. V lost 3 bases to trimming and J lost 0 bases, with 15 bases between them. The CDR3, as DNA: TGTGCCAGCAGCTTCGGAGCTAGGGGGGGCTCCTATAATTCACCCCTCCACTTT. It codes for CASSFGARGGSYNSPLHF.

This chain links TRBV7-6 with TRBJ1-3; D may be TRBD1 (6 bases). V lost 1 base and J 3 bases, leaving 22 bases between the germline ends. Germline V gene data show CDR1 as SGHVS and CDR2 as FNYEAQ. The CDR3 extends over 19 amino acids. DNA for the CDR3: TGTGCCAGCAGCTTAGGGGACCAGCGGAGGCAGGGGCTTGGAAACACCATATATTTT. It translates to CASSLGDQRRQGLGNTIYF.

This sequence joins TRBV4-2 and TRBJ2-7, with TRBD1 identical over 7 bases. The ends lost 1 base at V and 6 bases at J; junction bases unmatched: 9. Germline V gene lookup returns CDR1 LGHNA and CDR2 YNFKEQ. CDR3 size: 15 residues. The CDR3 DNA reads TGTGCCAGCAGCCAAGTAGGTGACAGGGTTGGCGAGCAGTACTTC. As protein: CASSQVGDRVGEQYF.

CDR3 amino acids: CASSPPAGVYNEQFF. DNA for the CDR3: TGTGCCAGCAGCCCCCCGGCGGGCGTTTACAATGAGCAGTTCTTC. V is TRBV7-8 and J is TRBJ2-1; tentative D call: TRBD2 (5 bases). CDR1 is SGHVS and CDR2 is FQNEAQ in the germline V gene. The CDR3 contains 15 residues. V gave up 5 bases and J gave up 4 bases, with 15 bases separating them.